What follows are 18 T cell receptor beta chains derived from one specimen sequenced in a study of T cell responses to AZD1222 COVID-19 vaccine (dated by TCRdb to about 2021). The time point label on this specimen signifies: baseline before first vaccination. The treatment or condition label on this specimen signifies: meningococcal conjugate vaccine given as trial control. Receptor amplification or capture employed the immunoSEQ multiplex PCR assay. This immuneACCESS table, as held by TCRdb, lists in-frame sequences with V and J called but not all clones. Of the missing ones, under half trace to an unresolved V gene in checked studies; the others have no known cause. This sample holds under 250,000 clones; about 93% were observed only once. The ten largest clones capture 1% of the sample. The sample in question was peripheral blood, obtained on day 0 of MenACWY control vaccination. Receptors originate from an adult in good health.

CDR3 region: CAISGTSTDTQYF. The CDR3 nucleotides are TGTGCCATCAGCGGCACTAGCACAGATACGCAGTATTTT. The rearrangement links TRBV10-3 to TRBJ2-3; D uncertain. The ends were cut back, 6 bases at V and 0 bases at J, with 7 bases in the middle. Germline values: CDR1 ENHRY, CDR2 SYGVKD. The CDR3 runs 13 residues.

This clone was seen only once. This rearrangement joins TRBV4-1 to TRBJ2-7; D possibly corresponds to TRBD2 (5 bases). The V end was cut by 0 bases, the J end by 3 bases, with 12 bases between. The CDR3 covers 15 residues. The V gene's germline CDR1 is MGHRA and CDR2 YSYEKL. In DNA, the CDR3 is TGCGCCAGCAGCCAAGATCCCGGGGTGGACTACGAGCAGTACTTC. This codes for CASSQDPGVDYEQYF.

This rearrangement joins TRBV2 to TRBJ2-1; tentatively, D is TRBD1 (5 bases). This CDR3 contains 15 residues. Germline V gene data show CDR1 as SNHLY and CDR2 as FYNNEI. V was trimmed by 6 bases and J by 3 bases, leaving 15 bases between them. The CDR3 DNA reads TGTGCCAGCAGACCGACAGTCACAGACTACAATGAGCAGTTCTTC. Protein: CASRPTVTDYNEQFF.

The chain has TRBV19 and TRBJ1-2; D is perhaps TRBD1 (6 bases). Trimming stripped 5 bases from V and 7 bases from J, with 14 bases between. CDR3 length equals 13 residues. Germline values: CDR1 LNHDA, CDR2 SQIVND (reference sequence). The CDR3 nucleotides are TGTGCCAGTAGTGAACGAGGGGGTGGTGGCTACACCTTC. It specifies CASSERGGGGYTF.

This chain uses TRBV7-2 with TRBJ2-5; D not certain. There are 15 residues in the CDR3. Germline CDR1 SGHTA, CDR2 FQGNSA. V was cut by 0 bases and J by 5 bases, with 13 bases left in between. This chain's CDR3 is CASSLALGFRETQYF. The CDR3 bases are TGTGCCAGCAGCTTAGCGCTTGGGTTCAGGGAGACCCAGTACTTC.

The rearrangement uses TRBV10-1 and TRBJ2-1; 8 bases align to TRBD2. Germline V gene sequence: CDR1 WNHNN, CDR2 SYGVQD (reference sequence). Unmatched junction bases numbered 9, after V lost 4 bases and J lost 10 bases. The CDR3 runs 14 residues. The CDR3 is CASSGGPAGEEQFF. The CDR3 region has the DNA TGCGCCAGCAGTGGGGGGCCAGCGGGGGAGGAGCAGTTCTTC.

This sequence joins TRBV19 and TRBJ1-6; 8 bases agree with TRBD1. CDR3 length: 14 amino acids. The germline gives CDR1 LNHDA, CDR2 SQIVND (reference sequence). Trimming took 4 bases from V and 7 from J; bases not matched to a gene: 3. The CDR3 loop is CASSTGTGNSPLHF. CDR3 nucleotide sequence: TGTGCCAGTAGTACCGGGACAGGCAATTCACCCCTCCACTTT.

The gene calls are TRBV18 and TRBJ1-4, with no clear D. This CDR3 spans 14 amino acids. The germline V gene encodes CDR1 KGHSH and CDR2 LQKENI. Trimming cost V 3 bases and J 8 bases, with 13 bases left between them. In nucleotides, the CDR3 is TGTGCCAGCTCACCGGCGGGGAGGAGAGAAAAACTGTTTTTT. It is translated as CASSPAGRREKLFF.

CDR3 bases: TGTGCCAGCAGCCAAATGCGGACGAACACTGAAGCTTTCTTT. It yields the protein CASSQMRTNTEAFF. This chain links TRBV3-1 (or the pseudogene TRBV3-2) with TRBJ1-1; D gene unclear. The CDR3 is 14 residues long. V lost 2 bases and J lost 1, with 8 bases in between. Per germline, CDR1 LGHDT and CDR2 YNNKEL (reference sequence).

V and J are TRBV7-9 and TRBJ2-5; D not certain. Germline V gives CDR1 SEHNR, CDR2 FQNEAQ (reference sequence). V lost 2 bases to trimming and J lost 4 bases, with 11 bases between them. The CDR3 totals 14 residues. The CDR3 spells CASSLISGRETQYF. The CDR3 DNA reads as TGTGCCAGCAGCTTAATTTCAGGTCGAGAGACCCAGTACTTC. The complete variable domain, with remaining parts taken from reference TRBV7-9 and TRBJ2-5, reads DTGVSQNPRHKITKRGQNVTFRCDPISEHNRLYWYRQTLGQGPEFLTYFQNEAQLEKSRLLSDRFSAERPKGSFSTLEIQRTEQGDSAMYLCASSLISGRETQYFGPGTRLLVL.

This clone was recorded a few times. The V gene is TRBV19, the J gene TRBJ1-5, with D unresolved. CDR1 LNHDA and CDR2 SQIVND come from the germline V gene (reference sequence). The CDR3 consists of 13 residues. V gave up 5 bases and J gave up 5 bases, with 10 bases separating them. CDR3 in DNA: TGTGCCAGTAGTGCCCACCGAGATCAGCCCCAGCATTTT. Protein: CASSAHRDQPQHF.

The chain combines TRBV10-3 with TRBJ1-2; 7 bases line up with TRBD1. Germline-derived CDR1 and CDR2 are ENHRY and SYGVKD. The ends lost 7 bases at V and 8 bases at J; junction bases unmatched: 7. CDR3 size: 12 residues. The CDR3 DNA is TGTGCCATCAACGACAGGGTGGAAGGCTACACCTTC. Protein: CAINDRVEGYTF.

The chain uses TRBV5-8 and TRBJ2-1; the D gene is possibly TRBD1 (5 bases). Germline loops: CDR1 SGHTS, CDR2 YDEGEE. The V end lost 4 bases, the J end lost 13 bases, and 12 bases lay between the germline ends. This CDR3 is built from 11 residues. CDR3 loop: CASSPWTSQFF. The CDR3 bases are TGTGCCAGCAGCCCTTGGACATCTCAGTTCTTC.

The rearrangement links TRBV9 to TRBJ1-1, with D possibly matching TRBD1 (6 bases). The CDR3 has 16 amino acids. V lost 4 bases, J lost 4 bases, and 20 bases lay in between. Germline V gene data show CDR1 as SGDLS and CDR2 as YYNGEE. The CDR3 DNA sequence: TGTGCCAGCAGCCGCAGTGGGGGGCTGTTGCCCACTGAAGCTTTCTTT. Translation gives CASSRSGGLLPTEAFF.

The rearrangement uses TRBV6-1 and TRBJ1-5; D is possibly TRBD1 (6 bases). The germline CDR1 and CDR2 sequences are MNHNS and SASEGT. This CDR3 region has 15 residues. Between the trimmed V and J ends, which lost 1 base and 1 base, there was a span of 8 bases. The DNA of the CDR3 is TGTGCCAGCAGTGAAGGCAGGGGAAGCAATCAGCCCCAGCATTTT. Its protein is CASSEGRGSNQPQHF.

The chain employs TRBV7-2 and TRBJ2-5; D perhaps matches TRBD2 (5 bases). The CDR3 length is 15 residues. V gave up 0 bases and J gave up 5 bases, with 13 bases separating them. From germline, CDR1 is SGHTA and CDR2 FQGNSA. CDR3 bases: TGTGCCAGCAGCTTAGCCGGTAGCGCGGCCGAGACCCAGTACTTC. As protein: CASSLAGSAAETQYF. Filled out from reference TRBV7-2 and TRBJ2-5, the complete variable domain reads GAGVSQSPSNKVTEKGKDVELRCDPISGHTALYWYRQSLGQGLEFLIYFQGNSAPDKSGLPSDRFSAERTGGSVSTLTIQRTQQEDSAVYLCASSLAGSAAETQYFGPGTRLLVL.

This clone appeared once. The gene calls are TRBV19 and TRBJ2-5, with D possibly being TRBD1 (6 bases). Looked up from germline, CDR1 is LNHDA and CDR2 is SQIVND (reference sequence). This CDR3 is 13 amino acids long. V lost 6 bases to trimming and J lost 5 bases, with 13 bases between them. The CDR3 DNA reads TGTGCCAGTAGCAGACAGGTCGCGGAGACCCAGTACTTC. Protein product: CASSRQVAETQYF.

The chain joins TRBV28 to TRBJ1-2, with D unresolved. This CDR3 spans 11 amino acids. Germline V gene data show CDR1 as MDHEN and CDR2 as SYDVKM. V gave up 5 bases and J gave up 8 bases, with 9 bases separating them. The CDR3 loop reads CASSTVRGYTF. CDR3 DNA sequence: TGTGCCAGCAGTACCGTCCGAGGCTACACCTTC.